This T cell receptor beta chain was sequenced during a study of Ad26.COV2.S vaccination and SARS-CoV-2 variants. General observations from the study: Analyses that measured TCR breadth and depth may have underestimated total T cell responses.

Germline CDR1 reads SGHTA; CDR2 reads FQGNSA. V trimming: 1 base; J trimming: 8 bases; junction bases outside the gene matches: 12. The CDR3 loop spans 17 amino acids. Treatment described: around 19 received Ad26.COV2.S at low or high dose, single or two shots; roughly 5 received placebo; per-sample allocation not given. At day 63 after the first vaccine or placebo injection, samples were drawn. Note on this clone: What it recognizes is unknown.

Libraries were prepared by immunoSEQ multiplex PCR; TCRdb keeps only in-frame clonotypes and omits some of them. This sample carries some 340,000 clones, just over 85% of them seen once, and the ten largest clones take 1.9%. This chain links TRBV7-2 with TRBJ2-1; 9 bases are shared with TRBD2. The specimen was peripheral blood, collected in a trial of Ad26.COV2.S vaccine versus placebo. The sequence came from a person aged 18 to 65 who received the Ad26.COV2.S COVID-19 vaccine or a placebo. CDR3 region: CASSLGPPRGGAYEQFF. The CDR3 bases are TGTGCCAGCAGCTTAGGCCCCCCCCGCGGGGGGGCCTATGAGCAGTTCTTC.